This T cell receptor (beta chain) was captured by sequencing in a study of blood T cell repertoires in COVID-19. Germline-derived CDR1 and CDR2 are SQVTM and ANQGSEA. This CDR3 comprises 15 residues. Trimming removed 3 bases from V and 8 bases from J; junction bases left unmatched: 11. Here immunoSEQ multiplex PCR was the method, and the copy in TCRdb shows in-frame clones only, minus some. The sample has some 180,000 clones, more than 80% seen once. The sequence came from a woman in her sixties or seventies with acute or convalescent COVID-19. Material: peripheral blood. The V and J genes are TRBV29-1 and TRBJ2-1; 9 positions agree with TRBD2. The CDR3 loop reads CSVEAVLAGIDEQFF. DNA of the CDR3: TGCAGCGTTGAGGCGGTGCTAGCGGGAATCGATGAGCAGTTCTTC.